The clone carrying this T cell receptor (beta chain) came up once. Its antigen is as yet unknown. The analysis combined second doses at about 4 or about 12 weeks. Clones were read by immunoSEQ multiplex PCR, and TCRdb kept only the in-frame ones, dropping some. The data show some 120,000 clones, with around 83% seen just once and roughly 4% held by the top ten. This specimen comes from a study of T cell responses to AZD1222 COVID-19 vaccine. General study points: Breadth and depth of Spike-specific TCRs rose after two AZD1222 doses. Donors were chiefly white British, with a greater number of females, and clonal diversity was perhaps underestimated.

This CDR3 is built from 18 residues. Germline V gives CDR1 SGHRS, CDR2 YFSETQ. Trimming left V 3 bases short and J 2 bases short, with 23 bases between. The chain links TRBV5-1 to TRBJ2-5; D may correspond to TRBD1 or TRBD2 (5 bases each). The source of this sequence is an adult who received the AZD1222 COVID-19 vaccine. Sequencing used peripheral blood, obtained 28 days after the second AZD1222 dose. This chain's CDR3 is CASSWDRWGRTHQETQYF. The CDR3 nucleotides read TGCGCCAGCAGCTGGGACCGATGGGGGAGAACCCATCAAGAGACCCAGTACTTC.